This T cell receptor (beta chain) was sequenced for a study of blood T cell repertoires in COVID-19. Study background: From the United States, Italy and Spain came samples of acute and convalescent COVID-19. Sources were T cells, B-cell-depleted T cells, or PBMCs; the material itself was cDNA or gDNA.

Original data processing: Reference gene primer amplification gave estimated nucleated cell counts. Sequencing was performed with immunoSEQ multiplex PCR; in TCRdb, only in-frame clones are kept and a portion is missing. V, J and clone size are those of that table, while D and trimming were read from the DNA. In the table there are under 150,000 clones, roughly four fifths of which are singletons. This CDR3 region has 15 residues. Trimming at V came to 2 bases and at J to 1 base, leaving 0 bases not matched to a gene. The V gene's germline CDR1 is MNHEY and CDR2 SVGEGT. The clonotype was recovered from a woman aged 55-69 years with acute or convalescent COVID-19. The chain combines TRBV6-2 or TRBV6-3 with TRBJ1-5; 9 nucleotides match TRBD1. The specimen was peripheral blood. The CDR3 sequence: CASSYGTGSNQPQHF. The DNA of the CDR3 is TGTGCCAGCAGTTACGGGACAGGGAGCAATCAGCCCCAGCATTTT.